The subject of this entry is one T cell receptor beta chain. Its antigen specificity is not known. Base qualities are not provided; no much larger clone lies one nucleotide away. The germline V gene (reference sequence) yields MNHEY for CDR1 and SMNVEV for CDR2. V ends up 8 bases short and J 7 bases short, with an unmatched junction base count of 8. From its cysteine to its phenylalanine, the CDR3 spans 14 amino acids. Of the read, only the CDR3 DNA is kept; its 42 bases are in frame from base 1. TCRbeta CDR3 regions were amplified from genomic DNA using the immunoSEQ Assay, a bias-controlled multiplex PCR. The authors' pipeline ran thus. The number of nucleated cells in each sample was estimated from the amplification of reference gene primers within the assay. Sequence reads were collapsed and filtered to measure the absolute abundance of every unique TCRbeta CDR3 rearrangement. For each sample, productive Simpson clonality was calculated by taking the square root of Simpson's diversity index across productive rearrangements. Here the immuneACCESS table is served through TCRdb, limited to in-frame sequences with V and J called. Missing clones are a known gap in these copies; in checked studies unresolved V genes cover under half, and the rest lacks a known reason. The DNA gave D and trimming, while V, J and clone size come from that table. The sample profile shows some 130,000 clones; about 76% of them were found once. The leading ten clones occupy about a fifth of the sample.

These data originate in a study of blood T cell repertoires in COVID-19 (TCRdb year 2020). Looking at the study overall: Samples from collaborators originated in the United States, Italy and Spain and spanned both the acute and convalescent phases of COVID-19. The material from the prospective study consisted of cDNA or gDNA derived from T cells, B-cell-depleted T cells, or PBMCs. Deeply sampled blood TCRbeta repertoires from subjects exposed to, actively infected with, or recovered from COVID-19 were included in the dataset. The repertoires were released in a freely available public database intended as a resource for research on the immune response to SARS-CoV-2. The samples were drawn from two sources: the first 160 participants of the ongoing ImmuneRACE study, and over 1,000 subjects contributed by 6 global collaborators. Sample metadata almost always included a de-identified subject ID, COVID-19 status, age in years and sex. Where HLA class I and class II types were available, the types were taken from metadata supplied by the sample provider, not from assay-based typing.

Whole blood was collected in K2EDTA tubes by collaborating institutions according to the institutions' own protocols. For TCRbeta analysis, collaborators shipped samples in one of three forms: frozen whole blood, isolated PBMCs, or DNA extracted from either of those sample types. The full study reports these points: The amount of clinical and demographic metadata varied by source and participant and was provided uncurated.

Sequencing was carried out using peripheral blood. This sequence was found in a man of 80 years or more with acute or convalescent COVID-19. The rearrangement joined TRBV27 to TRBJ1-6; 7 bases in between match TRBD1. At the DNA level, the sequence is TGTGCCAGCCGTACAGGGGCGCGGAATTCACCCCTCCACTTT. Translated, this gives CASRTGARNSPLHF.